This T cell receptor beta chain was sequenced in a study of cytomegalovirus exposure and HLA in healthy donors. Study results and caveats: An Asian-associated ancestry cluster reportedly showed fewer N-insertions than the approximately 690-donor mean in a later analysis. Per a later analysis, HLA-associated TCR beta chains showed more clonal expansion than other, equally common TCR beta chains. Further analysis was carried out later, and it showed several of the most significant clusters appearing linked to common viral pathogens. One variant, a missense change in DCLRE1C, was linked in a later analysis to TCR beta V- and J-gene trimming.

About this clone: Its antigen is not known.

In the PCR, 60 Vbeta and 13 Jbeta primers were used. Clones were sequenced by immunoSEQ multiplex PCR, and TCRdb holds only the in-frame ones, with some missing. In the table there are 130,000 to 150,000 clones, roughly 80% of which are singletons. V was clipped by 4 bases and J by 5 bases, with 12 bases between them. Germline values: CDR1 SGHRS, CDR2 YFSETQ. CDR3 size: 14 residues. The origin of this receptor is a woman aged 40 to 50 in good health and CMV-seropositive. The specimen was PBMCs. The chain uses TRBV5-1 and TRBJ2-2, with D tentatively TRBD1 (6 bases). The chain's CDR3 is CASSRAGETGELFF. CDR3 sequence (DNA): TGCGCCAGCAGCAGGGCAGGGGAAACCGGGGAGCTGTTTTTT.